This entry lists 10 T cell receptor beta chains sequenced from one sample in a study of vaccination effects on CD4 cells after COVID-19. Profiling relied on immunoSEQ multiplex PCR, and the TCRdb table lists in-frame clones only, not all of them. Of about 40,000 clones in the sample, around two thirds were seen once. No antigen has been identified for these receptors. Subsequent to less than 13 days of culture, CD4+ T cells were isolated. Each person got two doses of an mRNA SARS-CoV-2 vaccine, BNT162b2 or mRNA-1273. Material: CD4+ T cells from PBMCs cultured without peptide, obtained after COVID-19 vaccination. All receptors derive from a human donor who received a COVID-19 vaccine.

This sequence joins TRBV5-1 and TRBJ2-6, with D maybe TRBD1 (6 bases). There are 18 residues in the CDR3. Germline V CDR1 and CDR2: SGHRS, YFSETQ. Trimming shortened V by 0 bases and J by 0 bases, and 13 bases separated the two germline ends. CDR3 in DNA: TGCGCCAGCAGCTTGGCGGGACACTTGAGCTCTGGGGCCAACGTCCTGACTTTC. Translation: CASSLAGHLSSGANVLTF.

The chain carries TRBV30 and TRBJ1-5; the match to TRBD1 covers 9 bases. Germline V gives CDR1 GTSNPN, CDR2 SVGIG (reference sequence). V gave up 4 bases and J gave up 5 bases; unmatched junction bases: 6. There are 14 residues in the CDR3. The CDR3 nucleotides read TGTGCCTGGACCAAAAGACAGGGGGATCAGCCCCAGCATTTT. It translates to CAWTKRQGDQPQHF.

CDR3 coding DNA: TGTGCCAGCAGTGAGTTAGGGACAGGAGGTAATTCACCCCTCCACTTT. As protein: CASSELGTGGNSPLHF. The chain links TRBV6-1 to TRBJ1-6; 8 bases are a match to TRBD1. Germline V lookup: CDR1 MNHNS, CDR2 SASEGT. This CDR3 has 16 amino acids. J lost 6 bases, V lost 3 bases, and 7 bases had no gene match.

This clone was found once. The V call is TRBV5-4, the J call TRBJ2-1; D tentatively fits TRBD1 or TRBD2 (5 bases each). Trimming stripped 4 bases from V and 0 bases from J, with 14 bases between. The CDR3 extends over 16 amino acids. Germline CDR1 reads SGHNT; CDR2 reads YYREEE (reference sequence). For the CDR3, the DNA is TGTGCCAGCAGCCTGGGACGCGTAAGCTCCTACAATGAGCAGTTCTTC. It translates to CASSLGRVSSYNEQFF.

The chain is built from TRBV10-2 and TRBJ1-5, with 10 bases aligning to TRBD1. Germline V CDR1 and CDR2: WSHSY, SAAADI. This CDR3 is 15 amino acids long. V lost 6 bases and J lost 1; bases outside the gene matches: 3. As DNA, the CDR3 is TGCGCCAGCAGACCGGGACAGGGGAGCAATCAGCCCCAGCATTTT. As protein: CASRPGQGSNQPQHF.

This chain joins TRBV5-1 and TRBJ2-5; D is ambiguous. CDR1 SGHRS and CDR2 YFSETQ come from the germline V gene. Trimming removed 2 bases at V and 4 bases at J, with 9 bases between. The CDR3 has 13 residues. The CDR3 region has the DNA TGCGCCAGCAGCTTACGCAGTGGAGAGACCCAGTACTTC. It yields the protein CASSLRSGETQYF.

The chain has TRBV13 and TRBJ1-3; D not certain. The CDR3 has 16 amino acids. CDR1 is PRHDT, CDR2 FYEKMQ, per germline (reference sequence). Between the trimmed V and J ends, which lost 1 base and 7 bases, there was a span of 17 bases. CDR3 protein: CASSLVWESDSNTIYF. The CDR3 bases are TGTGCCAGCAGCTTAGTGTGGGAATCGGACTCCAACACCATATATTTT.

The chain is built from TRBV21-1 and TRBJ1-1. TRBV21-1 is marked as a pseudogene. The CDR3 runs 13 residues. DNA of the CDR3: TGTGCCAGCAGCACCGGCCGGGGGGCTGAAGCTTTCTTT. Translated: CASSTGRGAEAFF.

This clone has more than one count but fewer than ten. This chain links TRBV7-6 with TRBJ2-5; 7 bases fit TRBD2. The J segment lost 0 bases and the V segment lost 2 bases, leaving 3 bases of the junction unmatched. The CDR3 contains 15 residues. Germline values: CDR1 SGHVS, CDR2 FNYEAQ. CDR3 in amino acids: CASSLRRENQETQYF. CDR3 coding DNA: TGTGCCAGCAGCTTACGGCGGGAGAACCAAGAGACCCAGTACTTC.

The chain joins TRBV11-3 to TRBJ2-3; 14 bases agree with TRBD2. The germline V gene has CDR1 SGHNT and CDR2 YENEEA. V was clipped by 0 bases and J by 6 bases; unmatched bases: 8. The CDR3 sequence is 18 residues long. Here the CDR3 DNA reads TGTGCCAGCAGCTTAGATATGAGACTAGCGGGGGGGCACGATACGCAGTATTTT. Residues: CASSLDMRLAGGHDTQYF.